The 26 T cell receptor beta chains below all came from one sample that was sequenced in a study of technical replicates of blood from several donors. Profiling relied on immunoSEQ multiplex PCR, and the TCRdb table lists in-frame clones only, not all of them. Of 76,000 or so clones listed, roughly 90% are singletons. Sequencing was carried out using T cells isolated from PBMCs. The receptor source for this set is a human donor in good health.

The chain combines TRBV16 with TRBJ2-3; D not resolved. Germline CDR1 reads KGHSY; CDR2 reads FQNENV. V gave up 4 bases and J gave up 11 bases, with 19 bases separating them. This CDR3 comprises 14 residues. The CDR3 sequence: CASSLHSFPIGQYF. The CDR3 nucleotides are TGTGCCAGCAGCCTGCACTCCTTCCCCATTGGGCAGTATTTT.

The rearrangement links TRBV6-1 to TRBJ2-7; maybe TRBD2 (5 bases). This CDR3 is built from 13 residues. The V gene's germline CDR1 is MNHNS and CDR2 SASEGT. V was pared by 3 bases and J by 3 bases, with 9 bases between. In DNA, the CDR3 is TGTGCCAGCAGTGACAACGGGAACTACGAGCAGTACTTC. It translates to CASSDNGNYEQYF.

The V and J genes are TRBV19 and TRBJ1-2; 9 positions agree with TRBD1. CDR1 and CDR2 from the germline V gene are LNHDA and SQIVND (reference sequence). The trim removed 7 bases at V and 1 base at J, leaving 13 bases unmatched. This CDR3 is built from 17 residues. In DNA form, the CDR3 reads TGTGCCAGTACTGAGCTTCCGGGACAGGGAGGTAACTATGGCTACACCTTC. It codes for CASTELPGQGGNYGYTF.

The CDR3: CASRPGQGNTIYF. The DNA for the CDR3 is TGTGCCAGCCGACCGGGACAGGGAAACACCATATATTTT. This sequence joins TRBV2 and TRBJ1-3; 7 nucleotides match TRBD1. The CDR3 has 13 amino acids. V trimming: 8 bases; J trimming: 4 bases; junction bases outside the gene matches: 5. The germline CDR1 and CDR2 sequences are SNHLY and FYNNEI.

The chain uses TRBV5-5 and TRBJ2-2; 11 bases map to TRBD1. There are 15 residues in the CDR3. Germline values: CDR1 SGHKS, CDR2 YYEKEE (reference sequence). Trimming removed 6 bases from V and 6 bases from J; junction bases left unmatched: 7. CDR3 amino acids: CASTRGQGAPGELFF. The CDR3 DNA reads TGTGCCAGCACCAGAGGACAGGGGGCCCCCGGGGAGCTGTTTTTT. The full variable domain, its missing parts supplied by reference TRBV5-5 and TRBJ2-2, is DAGVTQSPTHLIKTRGQQVTLRCSPISGHKSVSWYQQVLGQGPQFIFQYYEKEERGRGNFPDRFSARQFPNYSSELNVNALLLGDSALYLCASTRGQGAPGELFFGEGSRLTVL.

Here the CDR3 reads CSVYRTSGEGTQYF. For the CDR3, the DNA is TGCAGCGTTTACCGTACCAGCGGGGAAGGTACGCAGTATTTT. The V call is TRBV29-1, the J call TRBJ2-3; 7 bases agree with TRBD2. Germline lookup yields CDR1 SQVTM and CDR2 ANQGSEA. This CDR3 region has 14 residues. The trim removed 5 bases at V and 8 bases at J, leaving 13 bases unmatched.

The chain links TRBV18 to TRBJ1-2, with 7 bases that match TRBD1. V shed 0 bases and J 0 bases; nucleotides not matched to a gene: 10. The CDR3 has 18 residues. CDR1 is KGHSH and CDR2 is LQKENI in the germline V gene. CDR3 sequence reads: CASSPPSVRDSTNYGYTF. The DNA for the CDR3 is TGTGCCAGCTCACCACCTTCCGTTAGGGACAGTACTAACTATGGCTACACCTTC.

The V call is TRBV7-8, the J call TRBJ1-5, with D unclear. The CDR3 has 15 residues. The V gene lost 0 bases and the J gene lost 1 base, with 7 bases spanning the gap. Germline assignment: CDR1 SGHVS and CDR2 FQNEAQ. CDR3 residues: CASSLAHLSNQPQHF. In DNA form, the CDR3 reads TGTGCCAGCAGCTTAGCGCACCTAAGCAATCAGCCCCAGCATTTT. Together with reference TRBV7-8 and TRBJ1-5, the CDR3 gives the full variable domain: GAGVSQSPRYKVAKRGQDVALRCDPISGHVSLFWYQQALGQGPEFLTYFQNEAQLDKSGLPSDRFFAERPEGSVSTLKIQRTQQEDSAVYLCASSLAHLSNQPQHFGDGTRLSIL.

The rearrangement uses TRBV6-1 and TRBJ2-5; D may be TRBD1 (5 bases). This CDR3 contains 15 residues. Germline CDR1 reads MNHNS; CDR2 reads SASEGT. Trimming cost V 0 bases and J 2 bases, with 10 bases left between them. The CDR3 spells CASSEARQLQETQYF. The CDR3 region has the DNA TGTGCCAGCAGTGAAGCTAGACAGTTACAAGAGACCCAGTACTTC.

The gene calls are TRBV18 and TRBJ1-4; 7 bases match TRBD1. J gave up 0 bases and V 5 bases, and 6 bases lay outside the gene matches. The CDR3 is 16 amino acids. Germline lookup yields CDR1 KGHSH and CDR2 LQKENI. CDR3 sequence (DNA): TGTGCCAGCTCAGGCGGACAGGAGACAACTAATGAAAAACTGTTTTTT. Encoded protein: CASSGGQETTNEKLFF.

This chain connects TRBV11-1 to TRBJ2-1, with TRBD2 matching 7 bases. This CDR3 comprises 14 residues. CDR1 and CDR2 from the germline V gene are SGHAT and FQDESV (reference sequence). The V gene end was trimmed by 4 bases and the J gene end by 10 bases; junction bases not matched to a gene: 10. The CDR3 region is CASSWTAGEGEQFF. Here the CDR3 DNA reads TGTGCCAGCAGCTGGACGGCGGGAGAAGGCGAGCAGTTCTTC.

The V call is TRBV7-8, the J call TRBJ2-1; D is ambiguous. CDR1 SGHVS and CDR2 FQNEAQ come from the germline V gene. The CDR3 has 16 amino acids. The V and J ends lost 2 bases and 4 bases respectively, with 15 bases between them. In DNA, the CDR3 is TGTGCCAGCAGCTTAACGTCTCGCGTACTGTACAATGAGCAGTTCTTC. This translates into CASSLTSRVLYNEQFF.

This clone was observed once. The CDR3 is CASSLDLSVRQYF. CDR3 coding DNA: TGTGCCAGCAGCTTAGACCTTAGCGTAAGACAGTACTTC. The V call is TRBV7-8, the J call TRBJ2-7; tentatively, D is TRBD2 (5 bases). V dropped 1 base and J dropped 10 bases, with 14 bases sitting between them. Germline assignment: CDR1 SGHVS and CDR2 FQNEAQ. CDR3 length equals 13 residues.

The J gene is TRBJ2-3, the V gene TRBV14, with 8 nucleotides matching TRBD2. With 7 bases clipped from V and 2 bases from J, the junction kept 11 bases outside the gene matches. The germline gives CDR1 SGHDN, CDR2 FVKESK. The CDR3 runs 16 residues. The CDR3 is CASKISGRDPTDTQYF. CDR3 nucleotides: TGTGCCAGCAAGATAAGCGGGAGAGACCCCACAGATACGCAGTATTTT. The whole variable domain, remainder taken from reference TRBV14 and TRBJ2-3, is EAGVTQFPSHSVIEKGQTVTLRCDPISGHDNLYWYRRVMGKEIKFLLHFVKESKQDESGMPNNRFLAERTGGTYSTLKVQPAELEDSGVYFCASKISGRDPTDTQYFGPGTRLTVL.

The chain recombines TRBV9 with TRBJ2-1; a weak D match, TRBD1 (5 bases). The CDR3 is made up of 18 amino acids. Deletions cut 2 bases from V and 5 bases from J, with 23 bases between. Germline CDR1 SGDLS, CDR2 YYNGEE. CDR3 in amino acids: CASSVGRRALRADNEQFF. CDR3 coding DNA: TGTGCCAGCAGCGTGGGAAGGAGAGCCCTCAGGGCTGACAATGAGCAGTTCTTC.

The chain combines TRBV11-2 with TRBJ2-5; the D is unclear. Germline lookup yields CDR1 SGHAT and CDR2 FQNNGV. V gave up 2 bases and J gave up 4 bases, with 5 bases separating them. The CDR3 is 12 residues long. The CDR3 region is CASSLRVETQYF. The CDR3 nucleotides are TGTGCCAGCAGCTTAAGAGTAGAGACCCAGTACTTC.

This rearrangement joins TRBV15 to TRBJ1-6; D is uncertain. Trimming removed 0 bases from V and 0 bases from J, with 3 bases in between. There are 15 residues in the CDR3. Germline values: CDR1 LNHNV, CDR2 YYDKDF (reference sequence). The DNA for the CDR3 is TGTGCCACCAGCAGAGAGAGCTCCTATAATTCACCCCTCCACTTT. Translated, it gives CATSRESSYNSPLHF.

The chain carries TRBV6-5 and TRBJ2-1, with 11 bases matching TRBD2. The CDR3 is made up of 14 amino acids. The germline CDR1 and CDR2 sequences are MNHEY and SVGAGI. Germline trimming cut 8 bases from V and 9 bases from J; bases unmatched to any gene: 9. The CDR3 coding sequence is TGTGCCAGCTCCAAGGGGCTAGCGGGAGGTGAGCAGTTCTTC. It codes for CASSKGLAGGEQFF.

The chain carries TRBV6-5 and TRBJ2-7, with TRBD2 matching 7 bases. V lost 0 bases to trimming and J lost 2 bases; unmatched junction nucleotides: 7. CDR1 and CDR2 from the germline V gene are MNHEY and SVGAGI. The CDR3 length is 16 residues. The DNA for the CDR3 is TGTGCCAGCAGTTACTCGTCAGCGGGACCTACCTACGAGCAGTACTTC. Its translation is CASSYSSAGPTYEQYF.

The chain carries TRBV27 and TRBJ1-6; perhaps TRBD1 as D (6 bases). CDR3 length: 15 amino acids. The germline gives CDR1 MNHEY, CDR2 SMNVEV (reference sequence). The germline V and J ends were trimmed by 1 base and 8 bases, with 12 bases remaining between them. The CDR3 bases are TGTGCCAGCAGTTTATACGGGGGGCTCGATTCACCCCTCCACTTT. As protein: CASSLYGGLDSPLHF.

This clone was observed a single time. V is TRBV6-5 and J is TRBJ2-7, with a possible D match to TRBD2 (6 bases). This CDR3 has 13 residues. Trimming removed 10 bases at V and 0 bases at J, with 13 bases between. The germline V gene has CDR1 MNHEY and CDR2 SVGAGI. The CDR3 protein is CATRAGSSYEQYF. The CDR3, as DNA: TGTGCCACCCGGGCCGGGAGCTCCTACGAGCAGTACTTC.

The chain combines TRBV6-5 with TRBJ2-2; maybe TRBD2 (6 bases). This CDR3 has 15 amino acids. V shed 0 bases and J shed 6 bases, with 11 bases lying between them. Per germline, CDR1 MNHEY and CDR2 SVGAGI. The CDR3 protein is CASSYSRWGAGELFF. The CDR3, as DNA: TGTGCCAGCAGTTACTCGAGGTGGGGGGCCGGGGAGCTGTTTTTT.

This clone was observed a single time. V and J are TRBV9 and TRBJ2-7; 7 positions agree with TRBD2. Trimming took 4 bases from V and 4 from J; bases not matched to a gene: 8. The CDR3 is 14 residues long. Germline V gene sequence: CDR1 SGDLS, CDR2 YYNGEE. The CDR3 nucleotides read TGTGCCAGCAGCACGTCGACTAGCATTTACGAGCAGTACTTC. Encoded protein: CASSTSTSIYEQYF. The variable domain in full, with the rest retrieved from reference TRBV9 and TRBJ2-7, is DSGVTQTPKHLITATGQRVTLRCSPRSGDLSVYWYQQSLDQGLQFLIQYYNGEERAKGNILERFSAQQFPDLHSELNLSSLELGDSALYFCASSTSTSIYEQYFGPGTRLTVT.

The genes are TRBV18 and TRBJ2-1; D perhaps matches TRBD1 (5 bases). Germline lookup yields CDR1 KGHSH and CDR2 LQKENI. The CDR3 is 15 residues long. V was cut by 3 bases and J by 5 bases, with 14 bases left in between. CDR3 in amino acids: CASSPRPQGDNEQFF. The CDR3 DNA reads TGTGCCAGCTCACCGCGACCGCAAGGGGACAATGAGCAGTTCTTC.

The rearrangement uses TRBV4-1 and TRBJ1-1, with 7 bases fitting TRBD1. Per germline, CDR1 MGHRA and CDR2 YSYEKL. CDR3 length: 16 residues. The J segment lost 2 bases and the V segment lost 2 bases, leaving 8 bases of the junction unmatched. The CDR3 DNA reads TGCGCCAGCAGCCAACGGGAACAGGGGTTCAACACTGAAGCTTTCTTT. Translation gives CASSQREQGFNTEAFF.

This rearrangement joins TRBV21-1 to TRBJ2-3; no check of the table's D call, TRBD2, against the DNA was made. TRBV21-1 is assigned pseudogene status. CDR3 size: 17 residues. CDR3 amino acids: CASSERPSGGAADTQYF. For the CDR3, the DNA is TGTGCCAGCAGCGAAAGGCCTAGCGGGGGGGCCGCAGATACGCAGTATTTT.